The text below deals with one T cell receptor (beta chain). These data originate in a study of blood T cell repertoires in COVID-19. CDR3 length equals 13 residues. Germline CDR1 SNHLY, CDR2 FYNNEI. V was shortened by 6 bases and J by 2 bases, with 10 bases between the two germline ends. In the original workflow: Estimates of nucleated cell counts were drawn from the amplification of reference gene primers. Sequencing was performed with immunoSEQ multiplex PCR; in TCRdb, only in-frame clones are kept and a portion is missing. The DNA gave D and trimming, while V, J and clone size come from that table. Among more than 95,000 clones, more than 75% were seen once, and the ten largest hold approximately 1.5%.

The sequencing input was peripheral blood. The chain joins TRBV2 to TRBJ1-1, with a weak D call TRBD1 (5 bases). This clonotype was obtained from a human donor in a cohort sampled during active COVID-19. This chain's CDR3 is CASRAGLNTEAFF. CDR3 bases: TGTGCCAGCAGGGCGGGACTAAACACTGAAGCTTTCTTT.